Shown below are 13 T cell receptor beta chains from a single sample sequenced in a study of identical twins (dated by TCRdb to the mid-2010s). The method was 5' RACE. TCRdb names Illumina HiSeq 2000 as the instrument used. Starting from the raw public reads, TCRdb applied fastp trimming at Q25, assembled clones with MiXCR and retained in-frame beta chains. Rows with one shared CDR3 protein collapse into an entry with the most common genes and DNA. The table for this sample lists around 530,000 distinct CDR3 sequences; roughly 15% of them were counted only once. The ten largest clones add up to roughly 0.4% of the sample. The same sample was also used in a study of yellow fever vaccine responses in identical twins.

The sequenced material came from CD4+ T cells sorted from blood. Every receptor here comes from a woman under 30 in good health.

This sequence joins TRBV20-1 and TRBJ2-5; the match to TRBD2 covers 12 bases. V dropped 1 base and J dropped 2; count of bases not matched to a gene: 8. The germline CDR1 and CDR2 sequences are DFQATT and SNEGSKA (reference sequence). The length of the CDR3 is 17 residues. The CDR3 nucleotides read TGCAGTGCTAGAGCCCTACTAGCGGGGGGCAATCAAGAGACCCAGTACTTC. It codes for CSARALLAGGNQETQYF.

This clonotype occurred a few times. V is TRBV20-1 and J is TRBJ2-1; D is possibly TRBD1 (5 bases). The ends were cut back, 0 bases at V and 8 bases at J, with 17 bases in the middle. The CDR3 runs to 15 residues. In germline, CDR1 is DFQATT, CDR2 SNEGSKA (reference sequence). The CDR3, as DNA: TGCAGTGCTAGAGATCTGGCAGGGCTAATGCATGAGCAGTTCTTC. Amino acid sequence: CSARDLAGLMHEQFF.

The chain couples TRBV5-1 to TRBJ2-7; TRBD2 agrees at 7 bases. Germline V CDR1 and CDR2: SGHRS, YFSETQ. After removal of 0 bases from V and 7 bases from J, the junction contained 10 bases not matched to a gene. This CDR3 is built from 15 residues. CDR3 nucleotides: TGCGCCAGCAGCTTGGTGGCGGGAGCAACTAGGGAGCAGTACTTC. Translating gives CASSLVAGATREQYF.

This rearrangement joins TRBV6-5 to TRBJ1-1, with D possibly being TRBD1 (6 bases). Looked up from germline, CDR1 is MNHEY and CDR2 is SVGAGI. The V end lost 2 bases, the J end lost 8 bases, and 12 bases lay between the germline ends. The CDR3 covers 13 residues. The CDR3 DNA follows: TGTGCCAGCAGTTACCGGTCAGGGACAGAAGCTTTCTTT. This codes for CASSYRSGTEAFF.

The rearrangement joins TRBV20-1 to TRBJ2-1; TRBD1 matches at 10 bases. The CDR3 covers 16 residues. Germline assignment: CDR1 DFQATT and CDR2 SNEGSKA (reference sequence). The V segment lost 0 bases and the J segment 7 bases; nucleotides outside the gene matches: 9. The CDR3 DNA reads as TGCAGTGCTAGAGATATGGGACAGGGGATAAAAAATGAGCAGTTCTTC. Protein sequence: CSARDMGQGIKNEQFF.

Only a few counts were recorded for this clonotype. The chain employs TRBV4-1 and TRBJ2-1, with 9 bases identical to TRBD1. From germline, CDR1 is MGHRA and CDR2 YSYEKL. With 2 bases clipped from V and 8 bases from J, the junction kept 13 bases outside the gene matches. The CDR3 contains 17 residues. The CDR3 coding sequence is TGCGCCAGCAGCCAAAAGCCAACCGGGACAGGGAATGATGAGCAGTTCTTC. Amino acids: CASSQKPTGTGNDEQFF.

The chain is built from TRBV15 and TRBJ2-1, with 8 bases lining up with TRBD1. The germline CDR1 and CDR2 sequences are LNHNV and YYDKDF (reference sequence). The V gene end was trimmed by 9 bases and the J gene end by 10 bases; junction bases not matched to a gene: 11. The length of the CDR3 is 13 residues. CDR3 region: CATSRGGQGEQFF. The CDR3 coding sequence is TGTGCCACGAGTCGGGGCGGACAGGGCGAGCAGTTCTTC.

This chain connects TRBV15 to TRBJ2-1, with TRBD2 identical over 14 bases. V lost 0 bases, J lost 10 bases, and 8 bases stayed unmatched. The CDR3 contains 17 residues. Germline values: CDR1 LNHNV, CDR2 YYDKDF (reference sequence). CDR3 amino acids: CATSRDLGLAGGVEQFF. In DNA form, the CDR3 reads TGTGCCACCAGCAGAGATCTAGGACTAGCGGGAGGAGTGGAGCAGTTCTTC.

This clonotype was recorded many times. The gene calls are TRBV7-6 and TRBJ2-2; possibly TRBD2 for D (5 bases). V was cut by 4 bases and J by 5 bases, with 5 bases left in between. This CDR3 is built from 12 residues. Germline values: CDR1 SGHVS, CDR2 FNYEAQ. The CDR3 loop is CASSWRTGELFF. The CDR3 nucleotides read TGTGCCAGCAGCTGGAGGACCGGGGAGCTGTTTTTT.

This clonotype was detected many times. The chain is built from TRBV4-1 and TRBJ2-4; a weak D match, TRBD2 (5 bases). This CDR3 region has 19 residues. Germline V lookup: CDR1 MGHRA, CDR2 YSYEKL. V was cut by 0 bases and J by 0 bases, with 18 bases left in between. CDR3 sequence reads: CASSQERLGLSLAKNIQYF. CDR3 coding DNA: TGCGCCAGCAGCCAAGAGAGACTTGGACTCTCCCTAGCCAAAAACATTCAGTACTTC.

The rearrangement links TRBV28 to TRBJ2-7; 14 nucleotides line up with TRBD2. Germline V gene data show CDR1 as MDHEN and CDR2 as SYDVKM. V shed 7 bases, J shed 2 bases, and the junction held 10 bases outside the gene matches. The CDR3 runs 17 residues. In DNA form, the CDR3 reads TGTGCCAGCAATAGAGGGACTAGCGGGAGTTGGGCCTACGAGCAGTACTTC. Amino acids: CASNRGTSGSWAYEQYF.

This chain links TRBV27 with TRBJ2-1; 13 bases line up with TRBD2. Trimming at V came to 6 bases and at J to 9 bases, leaving 8 bases not matched to a gene. Germline CDR1 MNHEY, CDR2 SMNVEV (reference sequence). This CDR3 contains 15 residues. The DNA of the CDR3 is TGTGCCAGCAGACTAGCGGGGGGGCCTTCAAGTGAGCAGTTCTTC. This gives the protein CASRLAGGPSSEQFF.

The chain carries TRBV5-1 and TRBJ2-5; tentative D call: TRBD2 (7 bases). V was shortened by 2 bases and J by 4 bases, with 12 bases between the two germline ends. This CDR3 is built from 14 residues. The germline CDR1 and CDR2 sequences are SGHRS and YFSETQ. DNA of the CDR3: TGCGCCAGCAGCTTCGGGGGAGGGGGAGAGACCCAGTACTTC. Encoded protein: CASSFGGGGETQYF.